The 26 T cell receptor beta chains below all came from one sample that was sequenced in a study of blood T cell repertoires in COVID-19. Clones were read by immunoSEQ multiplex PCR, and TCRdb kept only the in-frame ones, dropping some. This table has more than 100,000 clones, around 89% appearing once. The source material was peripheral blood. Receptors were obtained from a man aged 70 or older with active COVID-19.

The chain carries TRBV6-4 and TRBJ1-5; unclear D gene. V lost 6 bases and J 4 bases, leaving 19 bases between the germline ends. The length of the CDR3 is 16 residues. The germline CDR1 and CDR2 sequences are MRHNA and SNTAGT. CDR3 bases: TGTGCCAGCAGCCCCCACCCCAGAACTAAAAATCAGCCCCAGCATTTT. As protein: CASSPHPRTKNQPQHF.

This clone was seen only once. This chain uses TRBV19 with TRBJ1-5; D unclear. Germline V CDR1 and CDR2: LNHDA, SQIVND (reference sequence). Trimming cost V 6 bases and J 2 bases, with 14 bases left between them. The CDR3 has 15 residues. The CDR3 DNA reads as TGTGCCAGTAGCCTTCCAGGAGGCCGCAATCAGCCCCAGCATTTT. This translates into CASSLPGGRNQPQHF.

CDR3 DNA sequence: TGTGCCAGCAGCTTTGCGGGGGGACTCGGTGGGGCCAACGTCCTGACTTTC. Amino acid sequence: CASSFAGGLGGANVLTF. The chain employs TRBV2 and TRBJ2-6; 8 bases are a match to TRBD2. Trimming removed 6 bases from V and 3 bases from J; junction bases left unmatched: 10. Germline V CDR1 and CDR2: SNHLY, FYNNEI. CDR3 size: 17 residues. Full variable domain (outside the CDR3, taken from reference TRBV2 and TRBJ2-6): EPEVTQTPSHQVTQMGQEVILRCVPISNHLYFYWYRQILGQKVEFLVSFYNNEISEKSEIFDDQFSVERPDGSNFTLKIRSTKLEDSAMYFCASSFAGGLGGANVLTFGAGSRLTVL.

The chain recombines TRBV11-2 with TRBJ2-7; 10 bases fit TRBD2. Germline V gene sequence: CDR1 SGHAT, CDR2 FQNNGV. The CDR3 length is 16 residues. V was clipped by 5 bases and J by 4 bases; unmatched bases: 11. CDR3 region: CASSARSSGSWYEQYF. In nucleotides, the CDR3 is TGTGCCAGCAGCGCCAGGTCTAGCGGGAGTTGGTACGAGCAGTACTTC.

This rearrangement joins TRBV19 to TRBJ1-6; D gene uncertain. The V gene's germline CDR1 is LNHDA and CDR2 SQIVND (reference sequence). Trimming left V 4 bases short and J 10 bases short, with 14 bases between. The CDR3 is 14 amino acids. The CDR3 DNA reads TGTGCCAGTAGTAAAGCGGGAGAGAGGTCACCCCTCCACTTT. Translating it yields CASSKAGERSPLHF.

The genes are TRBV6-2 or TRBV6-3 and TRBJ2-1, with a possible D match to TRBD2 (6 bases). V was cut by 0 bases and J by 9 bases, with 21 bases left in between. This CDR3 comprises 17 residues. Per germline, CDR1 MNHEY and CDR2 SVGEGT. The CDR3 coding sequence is TGTGCCAGCAGTTACTCCTTAGGGCGGGAATACAAAATTGAGCAGTTCTTC. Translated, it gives CASSYSLGREYKIEQFF.

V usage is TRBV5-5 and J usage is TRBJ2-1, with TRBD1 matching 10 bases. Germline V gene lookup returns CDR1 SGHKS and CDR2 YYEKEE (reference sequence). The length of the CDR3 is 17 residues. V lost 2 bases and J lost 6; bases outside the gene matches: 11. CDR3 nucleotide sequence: TGTGCCAGCAGCTTCGCCCGGACAGGGGGTAACGGCAATGAGCAGTTCTTC. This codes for CASSFARTGGNGNEQFF.

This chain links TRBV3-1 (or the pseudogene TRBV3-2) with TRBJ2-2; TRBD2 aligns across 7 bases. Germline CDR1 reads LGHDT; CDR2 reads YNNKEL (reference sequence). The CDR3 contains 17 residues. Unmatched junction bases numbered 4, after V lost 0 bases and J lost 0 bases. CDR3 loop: CASSQDWLAANTGELFF. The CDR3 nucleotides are TGTGCCAGCAGCCAAGATTGGCTAGCGGCGAACACCGGGGAGCTGTTTTTT.

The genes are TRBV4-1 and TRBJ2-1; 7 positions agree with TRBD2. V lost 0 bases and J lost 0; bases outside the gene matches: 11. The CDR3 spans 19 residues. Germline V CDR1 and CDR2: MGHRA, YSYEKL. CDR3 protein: CASSQDFPGLSHSYNEQFF. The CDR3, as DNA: TGCGCCAGCAGCCAAGATTTCCCGGGACTATCCCACTCCTACAATGAGCAGTTCTTC.

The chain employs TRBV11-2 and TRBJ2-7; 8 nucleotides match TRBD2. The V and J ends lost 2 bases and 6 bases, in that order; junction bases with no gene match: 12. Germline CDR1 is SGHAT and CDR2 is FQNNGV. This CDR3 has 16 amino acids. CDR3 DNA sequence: TGTGCCAGCAGCTTAAAGGGGGGAGCGGGAGTCGGCGAGCAGTACTTC. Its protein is CASSLKGGAGVGEQYF. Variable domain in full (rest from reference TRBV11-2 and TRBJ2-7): EAGVAQSPRYKIIEKRQSVAFWCNPISGHATLYWYQQILGQGPKLLIQFQNNGVVDDSQLPKDRFSAERLKGVDSTLKIQPAKLEDSAVYLCASSLKGGAGVGEQYFGPGTRLTVT.

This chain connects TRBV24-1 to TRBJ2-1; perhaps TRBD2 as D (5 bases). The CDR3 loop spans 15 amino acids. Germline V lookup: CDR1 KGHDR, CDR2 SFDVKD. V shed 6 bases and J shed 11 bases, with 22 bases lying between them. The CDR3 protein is CATSWGTSGMSKQFF. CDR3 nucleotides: TGTGCCACCAGTTGGGGTACCAGCGGAATGAGTAAGCAGTTCTTC.

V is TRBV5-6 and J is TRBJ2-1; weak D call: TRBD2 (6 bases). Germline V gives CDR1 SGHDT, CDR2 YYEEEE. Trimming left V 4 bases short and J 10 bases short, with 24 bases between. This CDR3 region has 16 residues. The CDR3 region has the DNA TGTGCCAGCAGCCCCTCGGGCAAGCGGGCAGTAGGGGAGCAGTTCTTC. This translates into CASSPSGKRAVGEQFF.

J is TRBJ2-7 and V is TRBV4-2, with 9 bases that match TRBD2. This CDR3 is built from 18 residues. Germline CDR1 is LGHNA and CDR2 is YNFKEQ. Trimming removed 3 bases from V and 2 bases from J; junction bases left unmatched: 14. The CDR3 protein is CASSQGISTSGYTYEQYF. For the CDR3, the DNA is TGTGCCAGCAGCCAGGGAATATCGACTAGCGGTTACACCTACGAGCAGTACTTC.

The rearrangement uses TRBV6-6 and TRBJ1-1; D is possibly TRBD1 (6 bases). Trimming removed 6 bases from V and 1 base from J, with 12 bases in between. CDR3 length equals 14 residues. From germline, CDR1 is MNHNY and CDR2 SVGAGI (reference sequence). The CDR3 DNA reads TGTGCCAGCAGGGGGGGGGCGAGGAACACTGAAGCTTTCTTT. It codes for CASRGGARNTEAFF.

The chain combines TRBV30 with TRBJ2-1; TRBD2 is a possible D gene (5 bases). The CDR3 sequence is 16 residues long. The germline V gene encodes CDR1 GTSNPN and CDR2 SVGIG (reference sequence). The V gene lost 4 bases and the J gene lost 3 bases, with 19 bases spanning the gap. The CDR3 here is CAWKGFGLADYNEQFF. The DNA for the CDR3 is TGTGCCTGGAAGGGTTTTGGTCTAGCAGACTACAATGAGCAGTTCTTC. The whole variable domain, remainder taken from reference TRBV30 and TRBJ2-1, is SQTIHQWPATLVQPVGSPLSLECTVEGTSNPNLYWYRQAAGRGLQLLFYSVGIGQISSEVPQNLSASRPQDRQFILSSKKLLLSDSGFYLCAWKGFGLADYNEQFFGPGTRLTVL.

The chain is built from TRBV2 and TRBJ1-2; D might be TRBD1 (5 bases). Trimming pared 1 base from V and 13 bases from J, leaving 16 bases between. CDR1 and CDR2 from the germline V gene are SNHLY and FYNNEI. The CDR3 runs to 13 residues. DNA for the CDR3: TGTGCCAGCAGTGAAGGCCCGGCAGGGCGGCGCACCTTC. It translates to CASSEGPAGRRTF.

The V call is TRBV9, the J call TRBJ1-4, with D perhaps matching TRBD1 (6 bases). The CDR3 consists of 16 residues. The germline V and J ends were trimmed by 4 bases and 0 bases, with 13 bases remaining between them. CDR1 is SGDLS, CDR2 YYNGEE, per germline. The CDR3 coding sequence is TGTGCCAGCAGCAGAGGCTCAGGGGCAACTAATGAAAAACTGTTTTTT. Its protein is CASSRGSGATNEKLFF.

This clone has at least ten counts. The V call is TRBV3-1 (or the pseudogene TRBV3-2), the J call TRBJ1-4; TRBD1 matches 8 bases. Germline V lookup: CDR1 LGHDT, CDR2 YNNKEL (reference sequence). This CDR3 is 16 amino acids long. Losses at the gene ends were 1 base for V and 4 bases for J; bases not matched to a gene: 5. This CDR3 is CASSQAGQGLNEKLFF. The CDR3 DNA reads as TGTGCCAGCAGCCAAGCAGGACAGGGACTTAATGAAAAACTGTTTTTT.

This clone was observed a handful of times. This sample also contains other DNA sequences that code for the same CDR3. CDR3 sequence: CASSYGRNQPQHF. CDR3 nucleotide sequence: TGTGCCAGCAGTTACGGCAGAAATCAGCCCCAGCATTTT. The chain joins TRBV6-5 to TRBJ1-5; unclear D gene. The CDR3 runs 13 residues. Looked up from germline, CDR1 is MNHEY and CDR2 is SVGAGI. V shed 2 bases and J shed 4 bases, with 6 bases lying between them.

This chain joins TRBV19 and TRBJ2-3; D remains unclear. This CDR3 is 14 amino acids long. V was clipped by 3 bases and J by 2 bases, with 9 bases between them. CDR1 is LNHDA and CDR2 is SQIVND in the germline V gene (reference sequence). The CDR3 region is CASSMGAYTDTQYF. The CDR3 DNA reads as TGTGCCAGTAGTATGGGCGCCTACACAGATACGCAGTATTTT. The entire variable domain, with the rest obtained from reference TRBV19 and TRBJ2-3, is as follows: DGGITQSPKYLFRKEGQNVTLSCEQNLNHDAMYWYRQDPGQGLRLIYYSQIVNDFQKGDIAEGYSVSREKKESFPLTVTSAQKNPTAFYLCASSMGAYTDTQYFGPGTRLTVL.

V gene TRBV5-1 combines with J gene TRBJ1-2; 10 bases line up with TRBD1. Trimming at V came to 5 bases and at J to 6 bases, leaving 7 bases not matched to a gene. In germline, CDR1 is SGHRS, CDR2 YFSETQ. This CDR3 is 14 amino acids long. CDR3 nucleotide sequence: TGCGCCAGCAGACCTCAGACAGGGGGCGATGGCTACACCTTC. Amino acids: CASRPQTGGDGYTF.

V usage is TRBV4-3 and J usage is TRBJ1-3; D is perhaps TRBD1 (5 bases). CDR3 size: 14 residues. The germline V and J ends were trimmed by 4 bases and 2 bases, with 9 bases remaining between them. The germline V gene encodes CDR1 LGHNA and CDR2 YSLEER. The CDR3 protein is CASSLIRAGNTIYF. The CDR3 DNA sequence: TGCGCCAGCAGCCTTATCAGGGCTGGAAACACCATATATTTT.

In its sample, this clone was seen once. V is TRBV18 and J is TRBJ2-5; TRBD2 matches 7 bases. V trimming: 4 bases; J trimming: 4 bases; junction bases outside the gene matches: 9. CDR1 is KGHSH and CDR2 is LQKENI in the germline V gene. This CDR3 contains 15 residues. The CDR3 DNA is TGTGCCAGCTCACAGTGGGAGGGGACGACAGAGACCCAGTACTTC. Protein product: CASSQWEGTTETQYF.

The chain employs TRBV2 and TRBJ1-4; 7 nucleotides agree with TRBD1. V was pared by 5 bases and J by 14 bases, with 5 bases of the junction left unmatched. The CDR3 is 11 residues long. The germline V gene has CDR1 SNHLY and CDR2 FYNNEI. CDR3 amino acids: CASSPDRVLFF. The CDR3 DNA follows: TGTGCCAGCAGTCCAGACAGGGTCCTGTTTTTT.

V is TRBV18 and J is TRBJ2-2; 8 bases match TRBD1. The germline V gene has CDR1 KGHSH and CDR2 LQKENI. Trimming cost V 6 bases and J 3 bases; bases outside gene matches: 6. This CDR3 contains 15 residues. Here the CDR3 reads CASSRQGKDTGELFF. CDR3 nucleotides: TGTGCCAGCTCGCGACAGGGGAAGGACACCGGGGAGCTGTTTTTT.

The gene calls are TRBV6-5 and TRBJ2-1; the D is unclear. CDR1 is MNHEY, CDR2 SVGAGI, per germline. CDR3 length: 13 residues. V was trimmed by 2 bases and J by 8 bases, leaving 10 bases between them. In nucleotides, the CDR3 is TGTGCCAGCAGTTACCGAAATCAGGATGAGCAGTTCTTC. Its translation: CASSYRNQDEQFF.